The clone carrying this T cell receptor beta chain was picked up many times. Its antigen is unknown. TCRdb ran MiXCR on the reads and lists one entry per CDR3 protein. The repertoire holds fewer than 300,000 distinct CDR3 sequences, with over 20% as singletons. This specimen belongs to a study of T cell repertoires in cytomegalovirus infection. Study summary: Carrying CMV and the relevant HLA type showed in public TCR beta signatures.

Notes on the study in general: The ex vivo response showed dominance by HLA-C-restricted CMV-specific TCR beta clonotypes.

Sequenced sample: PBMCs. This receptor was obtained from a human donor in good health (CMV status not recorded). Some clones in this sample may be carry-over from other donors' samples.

CDR3 in amino acids: CASSFKTGNQPQHF. CDR3 sequence (DNA): TGTGCCAGCAGCTTCAAGACAGGAAACCAGCCCCAGCATTTT. The chain recombines TRBV7-2 with TRBJ1-5, with a weak D call TRBD1 (6 bases). The CDR3 covers 14 residues. V lost 3 bases, J lost 7 bases, and 13 bases lay in between. Per the germline V gene, CDR1 is SGHTA and CDR2 is FQGNSA.